This TCR beta chain originates from a study of regulatory T cells in long-lasting Graves disease. The CDR3 totals 14 residues. The V end was cut by 4 bases, the J end by 0 bases, with 7 bases between. This clonotype was seen at least ten times. The target antigen is unknown. Findings of the study overall: Among the persistent patients, approximately 2,900 public clonotypes were shared, more than the approximately 1,000 shared among new patients.

As for time point: newly diagnosed GD, antithyroid drugs for less than 3 months. PBMC-derived RNA was used for the TCR library. Relying on iRepertoire HTBI primers and Arm-PCR of CDR3 regions, the team built TCR beta libraries. TCRdb independently ran MiXCR on the multiplex PCR reads; one entry per CDR3 protein. Altogether 540,000 or so distinct CDR3 sequences are present, approximately 13% being singletons, with the ten largest covering roughly 9.7%. These records were also assigned to another study, of T cells in Graves' hyperthyroidism and ophthalmopathy.

This chain joins TRBV12-3 or TRBV12-4 and TRBJ1-5; D is unclear. The receptor comes from a man aged 30-40 years with Graves disease. Sequences were derived from peripheral blood mononuclear cells (PBMCs), sampled at new diagnosis, from a patient treated with antithyroid drugs. CDR3 amino acids: CASSYGNSNQPQHF. CDR3 in DNA: TGTGCCAGCAGTTACGGTAATAGCAATCAGCCCCAGCATTTT.